What follows are 18 T cell receptor beta chains derived from one specimen sequenced in a study of cytomegalovirus exposure and HLA in healthy donors. The study ran its PCR with 60 Vbeta and 13 Jbeta primers. Profiled with immunoSEQ multiplex PCR; TCRdb holds only in-frame clones, not every one. Of about 100,000 clones in the sample, 60% to 80% were seen once. The sequencing sample was made of PBMCs. The receptors were gathered from a woman between 55 and 75 years old in good health and CMV-seropositive.

The gene calls are TRBV28 and TRBJ1-1; possibly TRBD1 for D (5 bases). The CDR3 totals 17 residues. V dropped 4 bases and J dropped 1 base, with 19 bases sitting between them. Germline loops: CDR1 MDHEN, CDR2 SYDVKM. CDR3 amino acids: CASSSGGGGRWNTEAFF. The CDR3 nucleotides are TGTGCCAGCAGTTCCGGGGGTGGGGGACGTTGGAACACTGAAGCTTTCTTT.

CDR3 coding DNA: TGTGCCAGTAGCTTCCCTGGGGGGAAAACAGGGGATCAGCCCCAGCATTTT. It specifies CASSFPGGKTGDQPQHF. The chain has TRBV19 and TRBJ1-5; 7 nucleotides align to TRBD1. This CDR3 is built from 17 residues. The germline V gene encodes CDR1 LNHDA and CDR2 SQIVND (reference sequence). V shed 6 bases and J 5 bases; nucleotides not matched to a gene: 16.

The V and J genes are TRBV4-1 and TRBJ2-1, with TRBD2 matching 7 bases. This CDR3 contains 16 residues. In germline, CDR1 is MGHRA, CDR2 YSYEKL. V lost 4 bases, J lost 3 bases, and 9 bases stayed unmatched. The DNA for the CDR3 is TGCGCCAGCAGCCTCGTTGGGGGGGGAAGCTACAATGAGCAGTTCTTC. Amino acid sequence: CASSLVGGGSYNEQFF.

The genes are TRBV6-5 and TRBJ2-7; 10 bases fit TRBD1. The V gene's germline CDR1 is MNHEY and CDR2 SVGAGI. Germline trimming cut 6 bases from V and 5 bases from J; bases unmatched to any gene: 4. The length of the CDR3 is 13 residues. The CDR3 is CASRGDRGDEQYF. For the CDR3, the DNA is TGTGCCAGCAGGGGGGACAGGGGCGACGAGCAGTACTTC.

This chain uses TRBV2 with TRBJ2-3; D is unclear. The CDR3 loop spans 11 amino acids. Germline V lookup: CDR1 SNHLY, CDR2 FYNNEI. Trimming cost V 3 bases and J 7 bases, with 5 bases left between them. CDR3 amino acids: CASSDSNTQYF. DNA for the CDR3: TGTGCCAGCAGTGACAGTAATACGCAGTATTTT. Complete variable domain (other parts from reference TRBV2 and TRBJ2-3): EPEVTQTPSHQVTQMGQEVILRCVPISNHLYFYWYRQILGQKVEFLVSFYNNEISEKSEIFDDQFSVERPDGSNFTLKIRSTKLEDSAMYFCASSDSNTQYFGPGTRLTVL.

The chain carries TRBV7-9 and TRBJ2-1; the D is unclear. The CDR3 has 13 amino acids. V dropped 8 bases and J dropped 2 bases, with 10 bases sitting between them. Germline assignment: CDR1 SEHNR and CDR2 FQNEAQ (reference sequence). CDR3 loop: CASGRGAYNEQFF. Written as DNA, the CDR3 is TGTGCCAGCGGAAGAGGAGCCTACAATGAGCAGTTCTTC.

The chain combines TRBV5-1 with TRBJ2-1; unclear D gene. The germline CDR1 and CDR2 sequences are SGHRS and YFSETQ. Trimming pared 4 bases from V and 9 bases from J, leaving 17 bases between. The CDR3 spans 14 residues. The CDR3 sequence: CASSLELGLGEQFF. The CDR3, as DNA: TGCGCCAGCAGCCTGGAGCTAGGTTTGGGTGAGCAGTTCTTC.

The CDR3 bases are TGTGCCAGCAGCGTACGGGAAGGTAACTATGGCTACACCTTC. Translating gives CASSVREGNYGYTF. The chain uses TRBV9 and TRBJ1-2; D unclear. The ends were cut back, 1 base at V and 1 base at J, with 8 bases in the middle. This CDR3 is built from 14 residues. In germline, CDR1 is SGDLS, CDR2 YYNGEE.

CDR3 in amino acids: CASSLWTGIISEQFF. DNA of the CDR3: TGTGCCAGCAGCCTCTGGACAGGGATTATCTCTGAGCAGTTCTTC. J is TRBJ2-1 and V is TRBV5-6, with 8 nucleotides matching TRBD1. The CDR3 has 15 amino acids. Germline V lookup: CDR1 SGHDT, CDR2 YYEEEE. Losses at the gene ends were 4 bases for V and 9 bases for J; bases not matched to a gene: 12. The whole variable domain, filled in from reference TRBV5-6 and TRBJ2-1, reads DAGVTQSPTHLIKTRGQQVTLRCSPKSGHDTVSWYQQALGQGPQFIFQYYEEEERQRGNFPDRFSGHQFPNYSSELNVNALLLGDSALYLCASSLWTGIISEQFFGPGTRLTVL.

This clone was counted between two and nine times. The genes are TRBV6-5 and TRBJ1-2; no clear D gene. There are 12 residues in the CDR3. Germline V gene lookup returns CDR1 MNHEY and CDR2 SVGAGI. V was trimmed by 2 bases and J by 6 bases, leaving 7 bases between them. This CDR3 reads CASSYRRDGYTF. The CDR3 DNA reads TGTGCCAGCAGTTACCGCCGGGATGGCTACACCTTC.

V usage is TRBV19 and J usage is TRBJ1-1; 7 bases line up with TRBD1. Germline trimming cut 5 bases from V and 1 base from J; bases unmatched to any gene: 4. The CDR3 extends over 14 amino acids. The V gene's germline CDR1 is LNHDA and CDR2 SQIVND (reference sequence). The CDR3 spells CASSQSGGNTEAFF. CDR3 in DNA: TGTGCCAGTAGTCAGTCAGGGGGGAACACTGAAGCTTTCTTT.

V is TRBV2 and J is TRBJ2-1, with 11 nucleotides matching TRBD2. With 7 bases clipped from V and 3 bases from J, the junction kept 5 bases outside the gene matches. Germline CDR1 SNHLY, CDR2 FYNNEI. There are 15 residues in the CDR3. CDR3 in DNA: TGTGCCAGCACCGGAACTAGCGGGAGCTACAATGAGCAGTTCTTC. Translating it yields CASTGTSGSYNEQFF.

The CDR3 DNA reads as TGCAGCGTTGAAGATCCCGGGGGTAATGAAAAACTGTTTTTT. Protein: CSVEDPGGNEKLFF. The gene calls are TRBV29-1 and TRBJ1-4; maybe TRBD1 (5 bases). The ends were cut back, 0 bases at V and 4 bases at J, with 9 bases in the middle. This CDR3 has 14 amino acids. Germline CDR1 SQVTM, CDR2 ANQGSEA.

This clone came up a few times. V is TRBV5-8 and J is TRBJ1-5, with a tentative D call TRBD1 (5 bases). Trimming cost V 6 bases and J 4 bases, with 8 bases left between them. Germline CDR1 and CDR2: SGHTS and YDEGEE. The CDR3 runs to 12 residues. The CDR3 nucleotides read TGTGCCAGCATGGGGCAGAATCAGCCCCAGCATTTT. Encoded protein: CASMGQNQPQHF.

The chain combines TRBV15 with TRBJ1-2, with a tentative D call TRBD1 (6 bases). The ends were cut back, 6 bases at V and 4 bases at J, with 18 bases in the middle. From germline, CDR1 is LNHNV and CDR2 YYDKDF (reference sequence). CDR3 length equals 15 residues. CDR3 protein: CATRAGVTRLYGYTF. CDR3 DNA sequence: TGTGCCACCAGGGCAGGGGTAACCCGCCTCTATGGCTACACCTTC.

The V gene is TRBV28, the J gene TRBJ1-1; D is ambiguous. Between the trimmed V and J ends, which lost 7 bases and 0 bases, there was a span of 15 bases. Germline V gene sequence: CDR1 MDHEN, CDR2 SYDVKM. There are 15 residues in the CDR3. This CDR3 is CASTREAEMNTEAFF. CDR3 DNA: TGTGCCAGCACCCGGGAAGCCGAAATGAACACTGAAGCTTTCTTT.

This sequence joins TRBV9 and TRBJ2-3; D gene uncertain. Germline V CDR1 and CDR2: SGDLS, YYNGEE. The CDR3 is 14 residues long. Trimming cost V 4 bases and J 2 bases, with 11 bases left between them. The CDR3 reads CASSPMAVTDTQYF. Here the CDR3 DNA reads TGTGCCAGCAGCCCGATGGCCGTCACAGATACGCAGTATTTT.

The chain recombines TRBV30 with TRBJ2-3, with D hard to call. Between the trimmed V and J ends, which lost 0 bases and 4 bases, there was a span of 5 bases. The V gene's germline CDR1 is GTSNPN and CDR2 SVGIG (reference sequence). The CDR3 extends over 12 amino acids. DNA of the CDR3: TGTGCCTGGAGTGTACGAGCAGATACGCAGTATTTT. Translating gives CAWSVRADTQYF.